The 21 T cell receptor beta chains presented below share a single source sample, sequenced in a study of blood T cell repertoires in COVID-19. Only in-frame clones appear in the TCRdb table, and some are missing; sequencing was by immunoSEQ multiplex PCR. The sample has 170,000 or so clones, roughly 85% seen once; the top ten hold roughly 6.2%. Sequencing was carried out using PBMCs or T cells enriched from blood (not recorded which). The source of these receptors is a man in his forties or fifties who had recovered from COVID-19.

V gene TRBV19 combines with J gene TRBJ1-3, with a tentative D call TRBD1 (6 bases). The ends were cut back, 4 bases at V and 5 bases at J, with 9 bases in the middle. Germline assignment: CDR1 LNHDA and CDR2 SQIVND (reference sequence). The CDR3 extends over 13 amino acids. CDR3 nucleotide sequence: TGTGCCAGTAGTAACAGGGCCCGAAACACCATATATTTT. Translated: CASSNRARNTIYF.

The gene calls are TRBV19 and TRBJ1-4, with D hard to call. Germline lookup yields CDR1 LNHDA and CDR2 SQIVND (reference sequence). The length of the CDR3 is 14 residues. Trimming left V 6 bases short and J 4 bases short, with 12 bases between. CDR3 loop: CASRRTASNEKLFF. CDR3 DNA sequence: TGTGCCAGTAGGAGAACCGCGAGTAATGAAAAACTGTTTTTT.

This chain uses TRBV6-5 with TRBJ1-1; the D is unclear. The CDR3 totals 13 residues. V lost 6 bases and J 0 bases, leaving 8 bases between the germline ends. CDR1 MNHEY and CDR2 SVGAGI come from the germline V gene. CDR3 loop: CASRSGLNTEAFF. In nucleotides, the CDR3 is TGTGCCAGCAGGTCAGGCTTGAACACTGAAGCTTTCTTT.

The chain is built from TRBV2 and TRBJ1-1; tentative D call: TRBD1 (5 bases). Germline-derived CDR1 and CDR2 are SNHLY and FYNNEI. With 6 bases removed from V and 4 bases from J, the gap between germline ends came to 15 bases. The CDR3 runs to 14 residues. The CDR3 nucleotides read TGTGCCAGCAGACGGCAGTGGGGGGGCACTGAAGCTTTCTTT. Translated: CASRRQWGGTEAFF.

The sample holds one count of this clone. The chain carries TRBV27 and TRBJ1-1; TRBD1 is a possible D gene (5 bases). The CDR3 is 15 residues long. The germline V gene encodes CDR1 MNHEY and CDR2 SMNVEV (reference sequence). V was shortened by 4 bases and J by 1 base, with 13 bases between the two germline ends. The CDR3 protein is CASSSMDTQNTEAFF. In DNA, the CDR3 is TGTGCCAGCAGTTCTATGGACACCCAGAACACTGAAGCTTTCTTT.

CDR3 loop: CASSLGLAGNNEQFF. CDR3 bases: TGTGCCAGCAGCCTGGGACTAGCGGGGAACAATGAGCAGTTCTTC. The chain combines TRBV11-2 with TRBJ2-1; 13 bases are a match to TRBD2. In germline, CDR1 is SGHAT, CDR2 FQNNGV. CDR3 length equals 15 residues. V lost 5 bases to trimming and J lost 5 bases; unmatched junction nucleotides: 3.

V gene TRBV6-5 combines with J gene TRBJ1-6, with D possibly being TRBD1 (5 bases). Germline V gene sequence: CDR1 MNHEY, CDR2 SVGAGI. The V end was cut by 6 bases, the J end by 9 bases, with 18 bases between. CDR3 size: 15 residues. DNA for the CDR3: TGTGCCAGCAGGGAGAGGGGAGGCTGGGGTTCACCCCTCCACTTT. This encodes CASRERGGWGSPLHF.

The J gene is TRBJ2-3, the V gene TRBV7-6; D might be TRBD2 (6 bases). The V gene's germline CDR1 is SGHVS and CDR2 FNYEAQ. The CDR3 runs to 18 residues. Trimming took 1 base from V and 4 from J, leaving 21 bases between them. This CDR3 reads CASSLVHGTSGRPDTQYF. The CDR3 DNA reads TGTGCCAGCAGCTTAGTCCATGGGACTTCGGGGCGCCCAGATACGCAGTATTTT.

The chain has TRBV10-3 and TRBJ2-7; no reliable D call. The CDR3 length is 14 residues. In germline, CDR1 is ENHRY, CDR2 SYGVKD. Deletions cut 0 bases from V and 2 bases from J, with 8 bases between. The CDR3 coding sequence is TGTGCCATCAGTGAGTCGTCACAGCCCTACGAGCAGTACTTC. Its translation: CAISESSQPYEQYF.

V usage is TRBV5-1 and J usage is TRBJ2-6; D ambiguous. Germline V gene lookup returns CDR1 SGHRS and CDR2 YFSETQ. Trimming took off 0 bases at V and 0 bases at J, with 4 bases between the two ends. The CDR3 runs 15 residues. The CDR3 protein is CASSLAFSGANVLTF. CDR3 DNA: TGCGCCAGCAGCTTGGCATTCTCTGGGGCCAACGTCCTGACTTTC.

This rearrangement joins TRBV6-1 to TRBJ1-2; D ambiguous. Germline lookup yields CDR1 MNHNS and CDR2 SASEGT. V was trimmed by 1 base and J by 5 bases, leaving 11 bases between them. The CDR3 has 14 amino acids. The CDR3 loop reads CASSEGGERYGYTF. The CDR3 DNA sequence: TGTGCCAGCAGTGAAGGTGGGGAGCGGTATGGCTACACCTTC.

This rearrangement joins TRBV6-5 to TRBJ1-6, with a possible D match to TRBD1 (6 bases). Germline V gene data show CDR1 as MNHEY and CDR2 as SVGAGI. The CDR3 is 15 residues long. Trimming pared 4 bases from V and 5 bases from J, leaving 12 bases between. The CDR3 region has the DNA TGTGCCAGCAGTTCTACAACAGGGAATAATTCACCCCTCCACTTT. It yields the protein CASSSTTGNNSPLHF.

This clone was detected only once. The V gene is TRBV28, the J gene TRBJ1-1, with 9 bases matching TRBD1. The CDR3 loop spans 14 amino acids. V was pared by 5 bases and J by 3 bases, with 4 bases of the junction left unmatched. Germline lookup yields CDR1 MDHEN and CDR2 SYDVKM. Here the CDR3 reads CASSPGDRDTEAFF. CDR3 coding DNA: TGTGCCAGCAGTCCGGGGGACAGGGACACTGAAGCTTTCTTT.

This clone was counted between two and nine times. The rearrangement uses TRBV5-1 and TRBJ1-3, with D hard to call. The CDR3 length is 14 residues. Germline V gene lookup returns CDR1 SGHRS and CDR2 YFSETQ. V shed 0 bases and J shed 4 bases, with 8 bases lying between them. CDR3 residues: CASSLVAGGNTIYF. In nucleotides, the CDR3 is TGCGCCAGCAGCTTGGTCGCTGGCGGAAACACCATATATTTT. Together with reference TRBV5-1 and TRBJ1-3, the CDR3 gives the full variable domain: KAGVTQTPRYLIKTRGQQVTLSCSPISGHRSVSWYQQTPGQGLQFLFEYFSETQRNKGNFPGRFSGRQFSNSRSEMNVSTLELGDSALYLCASSLVAGGNTIYFGEGSWLTVV.

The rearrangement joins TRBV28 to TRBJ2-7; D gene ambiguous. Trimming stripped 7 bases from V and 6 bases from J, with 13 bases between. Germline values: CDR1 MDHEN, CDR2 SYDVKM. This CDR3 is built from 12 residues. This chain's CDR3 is CASTGLGGEQYF. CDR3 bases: TGTGCCAGCACCGGCTTAGGCGGCGAGCAGTACTTC. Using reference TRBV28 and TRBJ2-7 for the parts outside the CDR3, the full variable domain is DVKVTQSSRYLVKRTGEKVFLECVQDMDHENMFWYRQDPGLGLRLIYFSYDVKMKEKGDIPEGYSVSREKKERFSLILESASTNQTSMYLCASTGLGGEQYFGPGTRLTVT.

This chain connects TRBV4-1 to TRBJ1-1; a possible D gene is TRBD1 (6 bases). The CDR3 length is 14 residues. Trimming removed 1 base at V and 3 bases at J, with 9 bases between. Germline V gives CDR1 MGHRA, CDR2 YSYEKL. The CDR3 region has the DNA TGCGCCAGCAGCCAAGGAGGGGGTCACACTGAAGCTTTCTTT. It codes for CASSQGGGHTEAFF.

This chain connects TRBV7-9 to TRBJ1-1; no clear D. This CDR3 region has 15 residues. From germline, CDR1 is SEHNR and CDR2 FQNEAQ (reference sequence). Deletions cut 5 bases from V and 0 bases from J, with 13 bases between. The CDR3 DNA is TGTGCCAGCAGCCCCGGCATGGGCATGAACACTGAAGCTTTCTTT. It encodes CASSPGMGMNTEAFF.

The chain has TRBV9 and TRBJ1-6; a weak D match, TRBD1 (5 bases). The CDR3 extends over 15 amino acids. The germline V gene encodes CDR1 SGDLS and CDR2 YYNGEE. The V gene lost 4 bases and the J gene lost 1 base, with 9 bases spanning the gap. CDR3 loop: CASSSRGSYNSPLHF. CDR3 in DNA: TGTGCCAGCAGCTCCCGGGGGTCCTATAATTCACCCCTCCACTTT.

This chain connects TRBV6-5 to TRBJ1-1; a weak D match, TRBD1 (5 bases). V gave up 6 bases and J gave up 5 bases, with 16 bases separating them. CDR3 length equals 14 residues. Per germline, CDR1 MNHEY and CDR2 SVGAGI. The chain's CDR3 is CASSIGGVWTEAFF. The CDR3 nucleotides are TGTGCCAGCAGCATCGGGGGGGTATGGACTGAAGCTTTCTTT.

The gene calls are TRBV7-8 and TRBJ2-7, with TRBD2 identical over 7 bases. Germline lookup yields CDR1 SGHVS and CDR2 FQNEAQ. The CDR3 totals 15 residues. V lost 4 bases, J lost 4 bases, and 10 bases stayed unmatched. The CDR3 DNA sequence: TGTGCCAGCAGCTCGCGGCGGCTAGCGGCTTACGAGCAGTACTTC. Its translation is CASSSRRLAAYEQYF.

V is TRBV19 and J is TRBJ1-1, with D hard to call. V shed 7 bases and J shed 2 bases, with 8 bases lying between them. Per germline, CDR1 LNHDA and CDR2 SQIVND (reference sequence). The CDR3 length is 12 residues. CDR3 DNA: TGTGCCAGTACCTCGTCTAACACTGAAGCTTTCTTT. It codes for CASTSSNTEAFF.